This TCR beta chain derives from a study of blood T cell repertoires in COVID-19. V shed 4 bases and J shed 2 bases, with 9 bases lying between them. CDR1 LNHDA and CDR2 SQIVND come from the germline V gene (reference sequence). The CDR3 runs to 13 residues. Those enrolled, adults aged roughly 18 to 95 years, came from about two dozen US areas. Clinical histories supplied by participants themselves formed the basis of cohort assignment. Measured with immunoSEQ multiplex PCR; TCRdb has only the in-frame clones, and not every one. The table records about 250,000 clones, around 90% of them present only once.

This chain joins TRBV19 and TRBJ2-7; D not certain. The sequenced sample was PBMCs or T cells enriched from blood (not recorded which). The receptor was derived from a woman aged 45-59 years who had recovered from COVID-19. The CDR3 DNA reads TGTGCCAGTAGTAGGTCAGAGGCCTACGAGCAGTACTTC. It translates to CASSRSEAYEQYF.